Presented here are 3 T cell receptor beta chains from one specimen sequenced in a study of blood T cell repertoires in COVID-19. Data came from immunoSEQ multiplex PCR; TCRdb stores just in-frame clones and leaves some out. Here the sample spans about 150,000 clones, roughly nine tenths being singletons. Sequencing was performed on peripheral blood. The source is a woman aged 70-85 years with acute or convalescent COVID-19.

V and J are TRBV19 and TRBJ1-5; 8 nucleotides align to TRBD1. The CDR3 is made up of 15 amino acids. CDR1 is LNHDA, CDR2 SQIVND, per germline (reference sequence). V shed 4 bases, J shed 4 bases, and the junction held 6 bases outside the gene matches. CDR3 bases: TGTGCCAGTAGTAGTGGGACAGGCGCGAATCAGCCCCAGCATTTT. It is translated as CASSSGTGANQPQHF.

The chain links TRBV2 to TRBJ1-4; D might be TRBD1 (5 bases). V was pared by 2 bases and J by 4 bases, with 11 bases between. CDR3 length: 15 amino acids. Germline V gene data show CDR1 as SNHLY and CDR2 as FYNNEI. CDR3 in amino acids: CASSERAGINEKLFF. CDR3 nucleotide sequence: TGTGCCAGCAGTGAAAGGGCAGGGATTAATGAAAAACTGTTTTTT.

The chain carries TRBV3-1 (or the pseudogene TRBV3-2) and TRBJ2-7; D is perhaps TRBD1 (7 bases). This CDR3 has 13 residues. Trimming took off 3 bases at V and 6 bases at J, with 12 bases between the two ends. CDR1 is LGHDT and CDR2 is YNNKEL in the germline V gene (reference sequence). The CDR3 sequence is CASSQRQGGEQYV. CDR3 nucleotides: TGTGCCAGCAGCCAGAGACAGGGAGGCGAGCAGTACGTC.